The clone carrying this T cell receptor (beta chain) has a handful of counts. J lost 9 bases, V lost 5 bases, and 21 bases had no gene match. The CDR3 consists of 18 residues. In germline, CDR1 is SGHTA, CDR2 FQGNSA. These data belong to a study of T-cell reconstitution after alpha-beta-depleted transplantation in children. Unique molecular identifiers were used in preparing the TCRbeta library. TCRdb passed the PCR reads through MiXCR, listing each CDR3 protein once. Of around 420,000 distinct CDR3 sequences listed, 15% to 20% are singletons. This sequence was found in a boy under two years old who had a stem cell transplant for Wiskott-Aldrich syndrome, so the T cells may come from the graft donor. V is TRBV7-2 and J is TRBJ2-1; TRBD2 agrees at 8 bases. Sample: PBMCs, mostly from graft donor cells, taken 360 days after TCRalphabeta/CD19-depleted stem cell transplant. The CDR3 here is CASSLGFIIAGPLGEQFF. The CDR3 nucleotides read TGTGCCAGCAGCCTAGGCTTCATAATAGCGGGACCTTTGGGTGAGCAGTTCTTC.